This entry describes one T cell receptor (beta chain). Germline values: CDR1 MNHEY, CDR2 SVGAGI. The V end was cut by 4 bases, the J end by 6 bases, with 18 bases between. The CDR3 runs 15 residues. The protocol was immunoSEQ multiplex PCR, while the TCRdb copy is restricted to in-frame clones and leaves out a portion. This table holds some 13,000 clones, 81% found once. This sample stems from a study of chemoradiotherapy in HPV16-positive cancers. Sampling was performed from a patient who underwent chemoradiotherapy. This TCR was sampled from a human donor with HPV-associated anogenital cancer. The chain has TRBV6-5 and TRBJ1-2; no clear D. The CDR3 reads CASSSPREQFNGYTF. The CDR3 DNA reads as TGTGCCAGCAGTTCCCCCCGGGAACAATTCAATGGCTACACCTTC.